Listed here are 26 T cell receptor beta chains from one sample, sequenced in a study of cytomegalovirus exposure and HLA in healthy donors. Sequenced by immunoSEQ multiplex PCR; TCRdb stores in-frame clones only, minus some. Of about 140,000 clones in the sample, almost 85% were seen once. The material sequenced was PBMCs. The receptors stem from a woman aged 25 to 39 in good health and CMV-seronegative.

The chain carries TRBV4-2 and TRBJ2-7, with D uncertain. The V and J ends lost 0 bases and 3 bases respectively, with 3 bases between them. This CDR3 comprises 12 residues. CDR1 and CDR2 (germline): LGHNA, YNFKEQ. The CDR3 here is CASSQDNYEQYF. CDR3 nucleotide sequence: TGTGCCAGCAGCCAAGATAACTACGAGCAGTACTTC.

This clone was seen a single time. The rearrangement links TRBV30 to TRBJ2-7, with 9 bases matching TRBD1. The CDR3 sequence is 13 residues long. V trimming: 2 bases; J trimming: 7 bases; junction bases outside the gene matches: 6. Germline CDR1 GTSNPN, CDR2 SVGIG (reference sequence). CDR3 coding DNA: TGTGCCTGGAGTACCGGGACAGGGAGGGAGCAGTACTTC. Protein product: CAWSTGTGREQYF. Using reference TRBV30 and TRBJ2-7 for the parts outside the CDR3, the full variable domain is SQTIHQWPATLVQPVGSPLSLECTVEGTSNPNLYWYRQAAGRGLQLLFYSVGIGQISSEVPQNLSASRPQDRQFILSSKKLLLSDSGFYLCAWSTGTGREQYFGPGTRLTVT.

The chain employs TRBV28 and TRBJ1-2; D may be TRBD1 (5 bases). This CDR3 contains 15 residues. Germline lookup yields CDR1 MDHEN and CDR2 SYDVKM. The V gene lost 5 bases and the J gene lost 2 bases, with 15 bases spanning the gap. CDR3 sequence: CASSPVLGVNYGYTF. The CDR3 DNA reads TGTGCCAGCAGTCCGGTTTTAGGGGTAAACTATGGCTACACCTTC.

A single count supports this clone. This rearrangement joins TRBV4-1 to TRBJ2-1; 10 nucleotides agree with TRBD2. Per the germline V gene, CDR1 is MGHRA and CDR2 is YSYEKL. V lost 4 bases and J lost 10; bases outside the gene matches: 13. The CDR3 runs 16 residues. CDR3 sequence: CASSPRSELAGREQFF. In DNA form, the CDR3 reads TGCGCCAGCAGCCCACGATCAGAACTAGCGGGAAGGGAGCAGTTCTTC.

This chain links TRBV5-1 with TRBJ2-7, with a weak D call TRBD1 (6 bases). The V gene lost 5 bases and the J gene lost 3 bases, with 15 bases spanning the gap. The CDR3 covers 14 residues. Germline V lookup: CDR1 SGHRS, CDR2 YFSETQ. The CDR3 protein is CASRPQGPHYEQYF. The CDR3 coding sequence is TGCGCCAGCAGGCCCCAGGGGCCGCACTACGAGCAGTACTTC.

The chain employs TRBV13 and TRBJ2-5, with TRBD1 identical over 8 bases. Per the germline V gene, CDR1 is PRHDT and CDR2 is FYEKMQ (reference sequence). Trimming removed 4 bases from V and 2 bases from J; junction bases left unmatched: 6. The CDR3 totals 15 residues. Written as DNA, the CDR3 is TGTGCCAGCAGCTCGGACAGGGAGAAACAAGAGACCCAGTACTTC. Its translation: CASSSDREKQETQYF.

The gene calls are TRBV7-9 and TRBJ1-1; possible D gene TRBD1, 6 bases. Germline CDR1 and CDR2: SEHNR and FQNEAQ (reference sequence). The CDR3 length is 16 residues. The V end lost 6 bases, the J end lost 1 base, and 18 bases lay between the germline ends. CDR3 nucleotide sequence: TGTGCCAGCAGACCCCGGGGGGCCCCGAAGAACACTGAAGCTTTCTTT. Amino acids: CASRPRGAPKNTEAFF.

J is TRBJ1-5 and V is TRBV27; TRBD1 is a possible D gene (6 bases). V was clipped by 6 bases and J by 0 bases, with 12 bases between them. The germline V gene has CDR1 MNHEY and CDR2 SMNVEV (reference sequence). The CDR3 has 15 residues. As DNA, the CDR3 is TGTGCCAGCAGCATCGGACAGTTTAGCAATCAGCCCCAGCATTTT. Protein: CASSIGQFSNQPQHF.

The chain recombines TRBV15 with TRBJ1-1; D is unclear. V shed 4 bases and J shed 0 bases, with 18 bases lying between them. CDR3 length: 17 amino acids. Germline V gene lookup returns CDR1 LNHNV and CDR2 YYDKDF (reference sequence). In nucleotides, the CDR3 is TGTGCCACCAGCAATGTTCCGGGTGGCCATTTGAACACTGAAGCTTTCTTT. Amino acid sequence: CATSNVPGGHLNTEAFF.

The CDR3 DNA sequence: TGTGCCAGCAGCTTAGCCCCCCCACAGGGGCTCTATGGCTACACCTTC. This gives the protein CASSLAPPQGLYGYTF. The chain couples TRBV7-8 to TRBJ1-2; the match to TRBD1 covers 7 bases. Germline V lookup: CDR1 SGHVS, CDR2 FQNEAQ. V was pared by 0 bases and J by 4 bases, with 8 bases of the junction left unmatched. This CDR3 comprises 16 residues.

The chain recombines TRBV11-3 with TRBJ1-5, with 7 bases lining up with TRBD1. Germline lookup yields CDR1 SGHNT and CDR2 YENEEA. V dropped 7 bases and J dropped 5; count of bases not matched to a gene: 14. The CDR3 runs 16 residues. The CDR3 region is CASTDRVSRTDQPQHF. In DNA, the CDR3 is TGTGCCAGCACCGACAGGGTAAGTCGGACGGATCAGCCCCAGCATTTT.

The chain joins TRBV21-1 to TRBJ1-1; TRBD1 is taken as the D call from the table, unchecked against the DNA. TRBV21-1 is flagged as a pseudogene. This CDR3 has 17 residues. The CDR3 is CASSKVALQGWNTEAFF. The CDR3 DNA reads TGTGCCAGCAGCAAAGTCGCGTTACAGGGGTGGAACACTGAAGCTTTCTTT.

The sample holds a few counts of this clone. In nucleotides, the CDR3 is TGTGCCAGCAGCCGAGTCTATGGCTACACCTTC. It translates to CASSRVYGYTF. This chain joins TRBV2 and TRBJ1-2; D is ambiguous. Germline V gives CDR1 SNHLY, CDR2 FYNNEI. The CDR3 totals 11 residues. With 6 bases removed from V and 4 bases from J, the gap between germline ends came to 6 bases.

Only a few counts were recorded for this clone. The chain links TRBV20-1 to TRBJ1-3; the D is unclear. The V end was cut by 6 bases, the J end by 10 bases, with 13 bases between. The CDR3 is made up of 11 amino acids. Germline V gene data show CDR1 as DFQATT and CDR2 as SNEGSKA (reference sequence). The chain's CDR3 is CSAPVRGTIYF. Here the CDR3 DNA reads TGCAGTGCACCCGTGAGAGGGACCATATATTTT.

The gene calls are TRBV9 and TRBJ2-5; 10 bases are a match to TRBD2. CDR3 length: 16 amino acids. After removal of 0 bases from V and 5 bases from J, the junction contained 7 bases not matched to a gene. CDR1 is SGDLS, CDR2 YYNGEE, per germline. CDR3 region: CASSVGASGGKETQYF. CDR3 nucleotides: TGTGCCAGCAGCGTAGGGGCTAGCGGGGGCAAGGAGACCCAGTACTTC.

This chain joins TRBV13 and TRBJ2-5; no reliable D call. The CDR3 runs to 11 residues. Germline V gene sequence: CDR1 PRHDT, CDR2 FYEKMQ (reference sequence). Trimming removed 5 bases at V and 5 bases at J, with 6 bases between. The CDR3 reads CASSVLETQYF. The CDR3 bases are TGTGCCAGCAGCGTCTTGGAGACCCAGTACTTC. Together with reference TRBV13 and TRBJ2-5, the CDR3 gives the full variable domain: AAGVIQSPRHLIKEKRETATLKCYPIPRHDTVYWYQQGPGQDPQFLISFYEKMQSDKGSIPDRFSAQQFSDYHSELNMSSLELGDSALYFCASSVLETQYFGPGTRLLVL.

The chain employs TRBV23-1 and TRBJ1-2; possibly TRBD1 for D (6 bases). TRBV23-1 is an open reading frame whose function is uncertain. The CDR3 is 16 residues long. V shed 4 bases and J shed 6 bases, with 21 bases lying between them. CDR3 region: CASSPPNTSRGNGYTF. The CDR3 DNA follows: TGCGCCAGCAGTCCGCCAAATACGTCCAGGGGTAATGGCTACACCTTC.

The gene calls are TRBV5-6 and TRBJ2-5; 13 bases fit TRBD2. The ends lost 0 bases at V and 5 bases at J; junction bases unmatched: 4. Germline V gene lookup returns CDR1 SGHDT and CDR2 YYEEEE. This CDR3 is built from 16 residues. For the CDR3, the DNA is TGTGCCAGCAGCTTGGCCACTAGCGGGGGGGCGGAGACCCAGTACTTC. It codes for CASSLATSGGAETQYF.

The genes are TRBV2 and TRBJ2-2; 7 positions match TRBD2. The CDR3 is made up of 15 amino acids. Trimming took 7 bases from V and 6 from J; bases not matched to a gene: 11. CDR1 and CDR2 from the germline V gene are SNHLY and FYNNEI. The DNA for the CDR3 is TGTGCCAGCAACAATTGGGGGGGGGTCGCCGGGGAGCTGTTTTTT. Translated, it gives CASNNWGGVAGELFF.

V usage is TRBV7-9 and J usage is TRBJ2-5, with a tentative D call TRBD1 (6 bases). Germline V gene data show CDR1 as SEHNR and CDR2 as FQNEAQ (reference sequence). The V end was cut by 1 base, the J end by 2 bases, with 11 bases between. The CDR3 loop spans 15 amino acids. CDR3 in amino acids: CASSLDGTPQETQYF. In DNA, the CDR3 is TGTGCCAGCAGCTTAGACGGGACACCACAAGAGACCCAGTACTTC.

This sequence joins TRBV5-1 and TRBJ1-5, with 8 nucleotides matching TRBD1. CDR1 SGHRS and CDR2 YFSETQ come from the germline V gene. This CDR3 has 15 residues. V gave up 2 bases and J gave up 3 bases; unmatched junction bases: 4. CDR3 sequence: CASSLGTGFNQPQHF. DNA of the CDR3: TGCGCCAGCAGCTTAGGGACAGGATTCAATCAGCCCCAGCATTTT.

This chain joins TRBV28 and TRBJ1-1; no firm D call. CDR1 is MDHEN and CDR2 is SYDVKM in the germline V gene. The V end lost 6 bases, the J end lost 4 bases, and 15 bases lay between the germline ends. The CDR3 consists of 14 residues. CDR3 sequence: CASRPSVLGTEAFF. CDR3 DNA sequence: TGTGCCAGCAGACCCTCTGTGCTCGGCACTGAAGCTTTCTTT.

The CDR3 DNA reads as TGTGCCAGCAGTGAAGCGGGGGGCACAGATACGCAGTATTTT. Translated: CASSEAGGTDTQYF. J is TRBJ2-3 and V is TRBV6-4; 8 bases line up with TRBD2. With 3 bases clipped from V and 1 base from J, the junction kept 0 bases outside the gene matches. Germline CDR1 reads MRHNA; CDR2 reads SNTAGT. The CDR3 has 14 amino acids.

V usage is TRBV5-1 and J usage is TRBJ1-2; 10 bases fit TRBD1. V shed 0 bases and J 6 bases; nucleotides not matched to a gene: 2. Germline lookup yields CDR1 SGHRS and CDR2 YFSETQ. The CDR3 extends over 14 amino acids. For the CDR3, the DNA is TGCGCCAGCAGCTTGGTCGGGACAGGGGATGGCTACACCTTC. Amino acids: CASSLVGTGDGYTF.

The V gene is TRBV7-2, the J gene TRBJ2-1, with D maybe TRBD2 (6 bases). Per germline, CDR1 SGHTA and CDR2 FQGNSA. With 5 bases removed from V and 6 bases from J, the gap between germline ends came to 20 bases. The CDR3 contains 16 residues. The DNA for the CDR3 is TGTGCCAGCAGCCACACCCGGGGGAAATCCACCAATGAGCAGTTCTTC. It yields the protein CASSHTRGKSTNEQFF.

The chain joins TRBV10-3 to TRBJ2-5, with 8 bases aligning to TRBD2. The CDR3 extends over 14 amino acids. From germline, CDR1 is ENHRY and CDR2 SYGVKD. Trimming at V came to 3 bases and at J to 5 bases, leaving 5 bases not matched to a gene. CDR3 nucleotides: TGTGCCATCAGTGACCGGGGGGGCAGGGAGACCCAGTACTTC. It encodes CAISDRGGRETQYF.